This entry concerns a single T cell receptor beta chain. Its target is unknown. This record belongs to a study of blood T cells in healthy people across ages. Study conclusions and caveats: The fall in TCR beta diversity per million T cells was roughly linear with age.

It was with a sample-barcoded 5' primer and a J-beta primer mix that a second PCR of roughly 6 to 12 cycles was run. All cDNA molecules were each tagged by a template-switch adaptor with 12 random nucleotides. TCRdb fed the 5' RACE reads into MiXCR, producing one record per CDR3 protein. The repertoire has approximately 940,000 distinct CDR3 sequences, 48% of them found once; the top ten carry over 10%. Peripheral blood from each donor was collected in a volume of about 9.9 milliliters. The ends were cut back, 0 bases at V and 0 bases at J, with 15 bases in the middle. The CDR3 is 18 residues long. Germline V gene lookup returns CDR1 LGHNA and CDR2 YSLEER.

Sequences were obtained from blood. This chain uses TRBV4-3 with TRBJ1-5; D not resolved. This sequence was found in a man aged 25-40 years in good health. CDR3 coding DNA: TGCGCCAGCAGCCAAGATTTGACACACGGTCGTAGCAATCAGCCCCAGCATTTT. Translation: CASSQDLTHGRSNQPQHF.